This T cell receptor (beta chain) was found in a study of T cell repertoires in cytomegalovirus infection. The study's findings and limits: Ex vivo, HLA-C-restricted CMV-specific TCR beta clonotypes prevailed over the rest of the response.

Each CDR3 protein is one row after TCRdb ran MiXCR on the reads. The profile covers around 710,000 distinct CDR3 sequences, with roughly 28% appearing a single time and under 15% taken by the ten largest. This clonotype was detected many times. Its target is unknown. The length of the CDR3 is 13 residues. V was trimmed by 3 bases and J by 7 bases, leaving 12 bases between them. The chain joins TRBV12-3 or TRBV12-4 to TRBJ1-2; D not certain. Specimen: cultured CD8+ T cells from PBMCs, collected from culture after CMV antigen stimulation. This TCR was recovered from a human donor in good health (CMV status not recorded). Some clones in this sample may be carry-over from other donors' samples. DNA for the CDR3: TGTGCCAGCAGTTTGGAGGAATGGGGTGGCTACACCTTC. Protein sequence: CASSLEEWGGYTF.